This T cell receptor (beta chain) was profiled in a study of blood T cell repertoires in COVID-19. For the study at large: The United States, Italy and Spain supplied acute and convalescent COVID-19 samples. Sources were T cells, B-cell-depleted T cells, or PBMCs; the material itself was cDNA or gDNA.

In the authors' workflow: Estimated nucleated cell counts came from reference gene primer amplification. The repertoire was sequenced with immunoSEQ multiplex PCR; TCRdb's copy has only in-frame clones and lacks some. That table furnishes V, J and clone size, whereas the DNA furnished D and trimming. The data hold around 190,000 clones, with 80% to 90% observed a single time. Trimming pared 7 bases from V and 5 bases from J, leaving 14 bases between. CDR3 length: 13 residues. CDR1 and CDR2 from the germline V gene are MNHEY and SVGAGI. Sequencing was carried out using peripheral blood. This TCR derives from a man in his 70s with active or convalescent COVID-19. This chain joins TRBV6-5 and TRBJ1-1; D gene unclear. CDR3 DNA sequence: TGTGCCAGCAACCTAGGGCGGGAGACTGAAGCTTTCTTT. The encoded protein is CASNLGRETEAFF.